This T cell receptor (beta chain) was captured in a study of cytomegalovirus exposure and HLA in healthy donors. Study-level points and caveats: Most observed TCR sequences were rare, whereas some public TCRs were detected in many donors. Analysis was carried out at a later point, and it linked a missense DCLRE1C variant to TCR beta V- and J-gene trimming.

The CDR3 loop spans 16 amino acids. Germline values: CDR1 PRHDT, CDR2 FYEKMQ (reference sequence). Trimming stripped 5 bases from V and 0 bases from J, with 14 bases between. PCR was performed using 60 Vbeta and 13 Jbeta primers. Using immunoSEQ multiplex PCR, the repertoire was profiled, and TCRdb retains in-frame clones only, with some absent. The repertoire holds 100,000 to 120,000 clones, with over 65% as singletons. For this clone: Its specificity is not known.

The specimen was PBMCs. This receptor was obtained from a man aged 25 to 40 in good health and CMV-seropositive. The chain joins TRBV13 to TRBJ2-1, with D possibly being TRBD2 (5 bases). The CDR3: CASSPEGPSSYNEQFF. The DNA of the CDR3 is TGTGCCAGCAGCCCCGAGGGTCCAAGCTCCTACAATGAGCAGTTCTTC.